Following are 5 T cell receptor beta chains from one sample sequenced in a study of PD-1 blockade in classical Hodgkin lymphoma. The table came from immunoSEQ multiplex PCR; TCRdb's copy has only in-frame clones and leaves some out. The table includes 40,000 to 65,000 clones, over 75% detected once. There was relapse after autologous stem cell transplantation in every patient, and there was variation in brentuximab vedotin exposure. Source: peripheral blood mononuclear cells (PBMCs), taken at baseline. These receptor sequences come from a human donor with classical Hodgkin lymphoma.

The rearrangement joins TRBV2 to TRBJ2-3; D call uncertain. This CDR3 is built from 13 residues. Trimming cost V 2 bases and J 5 bases, with 8 bases left between them. The germline V gene encodes CDR1 SNHLY and CDR2 FYNNEI. CDR3 sequence: CASSEPPLDTQYF. The CDR3, as DNA: TGTGCCAGCAGTGAACCCCCACTAGATACGCAGTATTTT.

The chain joins TRBV5-4 to TRBJ2-1, with 12 nucleotides matching TRBD2. This CDR3 contains 15 residues. In germline, CDR1 is SGHNT, CDR2 YYREEE (reference sequence). Germline trimming cut 3 bases from V and 8 bases from J; bases unmatched to any gene: 6. CDR3 coding DNA: TGTGCCAGCAGCTCCCGACTAGCGGGAGACGATGAGCAGTTCTTC. Residues: CASSSRLAGDDEQFF.

The J gene is TRBJ2-7, the V gene TRBV18, with D tentatively TRBD1 or TRBD2 (6 bases each). V lost 6 bases and J lost 6, with 12 bases in between. The germline CDR1 and CDR2 sequences are KGHSH and LQKENI. This CDR3 is 12 amino acids long. Here the CDR3 reads CASSKEGGEQYF. In nucleotides, the CDR3 is TGTGCCAGCTCGAAAGAGGGGGGCGAGCAGTACTTC.

This clone was counted a few times. The chain uses TRBV21-1 and TRBJ1-1. TRBV21-1 constitutes a pseudogene. The CDR3 extends over 17 amino acids. CDR3 sequence (DNA): TGTGCCAGCAGCAAATTGGGGGAAGCGGGGGCGATCACTGAAGCTTTCTTT. Translating it yields CASSKLGEAGAITEAFF.

V is TRBV6-4 and J is TRBJ2-1; 8 positions match TRBD2. V lost 3 bases to trimming and J lost 6 bases; unmatched junction nucleotides: 7. CDR3 size: 15 residues. Germline assignment: CDR1 MRHNA and CDR2 SNTAGT. CDR3 in amino acids: CASSELAGASNEQFF. The CDR3 region has the DNA TGTGCCAGCAGTGAGCTAGCGGGTGCCTCCAATGAGCAGTTCTTC.